These T cell receptor beta chains were read from a single sample in a study of a mutant IDH1 vaccine in newly diagnosed glioma. Some clones are missing from TCRdb's copy, which holds only in-frame ones; the method was immunoSEQ multiplex PCR. Of 60,000 to 75,000 clones in the sample, around 80% were seen once. Here the sequenced sample was peripheral blood mononuclear cells (PBMCs), taken from a glioma patient treated with radiotherapy, temozolomide or both. These receptors all come from a woman aged 18-35 years with glioma. Some clones in this sample may be carry-over from other donors' samples. CDR3s include the opening cysteine and the closing phenylalanine or tryptophan. A D gene is named only where the DNA matches it firmly. Clone size is stated in some rows and not others, as once, few, many or a class when expanded.

clone size: .; V gene: TRBV7-2; D gene: .; J gene: TRBJ2-6; CDR3 protein: CASSSQGAGANVLTF; CDR3 DNA: TGTGCCAGCAGCTCCCAGGGTGCCGGGGCCAACGTCCTGACTTTC
clone size: .; V gene: TRBV14; D gene: .; J gene: TRBJ2-5; CDR3 protein: CASSQEGTQYF; CDR3 DNA: TGTGCCAGCAGCCAAGAGGGGACCCAGTACTTC
clone size: .; V gene: TRBV19; D gene: .; J gene: TRBJ1-4; CDR3 protein: CASNYEVTNEKLFF; CDR3 DNA: TGTGCCAGTAATTACGAGGTGACTAATGAAAAACTGTTTTTT
clone size: few; V gene: TRBV19; D gene: .; J gene: TRBJ1-1; CDR3 protein: CASIAGGTEAFF; CDR3 DNA: TGTGCCAGTATCGCGGGGGGCACTGAAGCTTTCTTT
clone size: .; V gene: TRBV25-1; D gene: TRBD1; J gene: TRBJ1-5; CDR3 protein: CASSDGTGVFQPQHF; CDR3 DNA: TGTGCCAGCAGTGATGGGACAGGGGTATTTCAGCCCCAGCATTTT
clone size: .; V gene: TRBV5-1; D gene: .; J gene: TRBJ1-4; CDR3 protein: CASSGKQGLNEKLFF; CDR3 DNA: TGCGCCAGCAGCGGAAAACAGGGCCTCAATGAAAAACTGTTTTTT
clone size: once; V gene: TRBV5-4; D gene: TRBD2; J gene: TRBJ2-7; CDR3 protein: CASSLRPSGSLRQYF; CDR3 DNA: TGTGCCAGCAGCTTGAGGCCTAGCGGGAGCCTGAGGCAGTACTTC
clone size: few; V gene: TRBV7-9; D gene: TRBD2; J gene: TRBJ2-7; CDR3 protein: CASSSTRLAEQYEQYF; CDR3 DNA: TGTGCCAGCAGCTCGACGAGACTAGCGGAACAGTACGAGCAGTACTTC
clone size: .; V gene: TRBV11-3; D gene: .; J gene: TRBJ2-2; CDR3 protein: CASSPGNTGELFF; CDR3 DNA: TGTGCCAGCAGCCCTGGGAACACCGGGGAGCTGTTTTTT
clone size: .; V gene: TRBV2; D gene: .; J gene: TRBJ2-3; CDR3 protein: CASSESTTDTQYF; CDR3 DNA: TGTGCCAGCAGTGAATCGACCACAGATACGCAGTATTTT
clone size: .; V gene: TRBV7-9; D gene: TRBD1; J gene: TRBJ1-1; CDR3 protein: CASSFSPGTGGTEAFF; CDR3 DNA: TGTGCCAGCAGCTTCTCCCCCGGGACAGGGGGCACTGAAGCTTTCTTT
clone size: few; V gene: TRBV7-2; D gene: TRBD1; J gene: TRBJ2-7; CDR3 protein: CASSPLGGNEQYF; CDR3 DNA: TGTGCCAGCAGCCCCCTAGGGGGCAACGAGCAGTACTTC
clone size: .; V gene: TRBV7-9; D gene: TRBD2; J gene: TRBJ2-3; CDR3 protein: CASWGSGGLGDTQYF; CDR3 DNA: TGTGCCTCGTGGGGGAGCGGGGGCCTGGGAGATACGCAGTATTTT
clone size: .; V gene: TRBV5-1; D gene: TRBD2; J gene: TRBJ2-3; CDR3 protein: CASRSGLATITDTQYF; CDR3 DNA: TGCGCCAGCAGGTCGGGACTAGCGACAATCACAGATACGCAGTATTTT
clone size: few; V gene: TRBV7-2; D gene: TRBD2; J gene: TRBJ2-7; CDR3 protein: CASSLGLAFSGSYEQYF; CDR3 DNA: TGTGCCAGCAGCTTGGGACTAGCGTTTTCCGGTTCCTACGAGCAGTACTTC
clone size: .; V gene: TRBV11-2; D gene: .; J gene: TRBJ2-7; CDR3 protein: CASSLDGGGSYEQYF; CDR3 DNA: TGTGCCAGCAGCTTAGATGGGGGTGGGTCCTACGAGCAGTACTTC
clone size: .; V gene: TRBV7-8; D gene: .; J gene: TRBJ2-5; CDR3 protein: CASSWQEWVRQETQYF; CDR3 DNA: TGTGCCAGCAGCTGGCAGGAGTGGGTTCGTCAAGAGACCCAGTACTTC
clone size: few; V gene: TRBV7-3; D gene: .; J gene: TRBJ1-1; CDR3 protein: CASSLIPRGRRTEAFF; CDR3 DNA: TGTGCCAGCAGCTTAATTCCCAGGGGCCGGCGGACTGAAGCTTTCTTT
clone size: .; V gene: TRBV7-8; D gene: .; J gene: TRBJ2-3; CDR3 protein: CASSPRPSEVTQYF; CDR3 DNA: TGTGCCAGCAGCCCCCGTCCTAGCGAAGTTACGCAGTATTTT
clone size: .; V gene: TRBV2; D gene: TRBD1; J gene: TRBJ1-4; CDR3 protein: CASMGQRNEKLFF; CDR3 DNA: TGTGCCAGCATGGGACAGCGTAATGAAAAACTGTTTTTT
clone size: once; V gene: TRBV4-2; D gene: .; J gene: TRBJ1-6; CDR3 protein: CASSQEVQASNSPLHF; CDR3 DNA: TGTGCCAGCAGCCAAGAAGTACAGGCTTCTAATTCACCCCTCCACTTT
clone size: .; V gene: TRBV9; D gene: .; J gene: TRBJ2-7; CDR3 protein: CASSVFGVADEQYF; CDR3 DNA: TGTGCCAGCAGCGTATTCGGAGTTGCGGACGAGCAGTACTTC
clone size: .; V gene: TRBV27; D gene: .; J gene: TRBJ1-1; CDR3 protein: CASSLSRDTEAFF; CDR3 DNA: TGTGCCAGCAGTTTATCGCGAGATACTGAAGCTTTCTTT
clone size: .; V gene: TRBV15; D gene: .; J gene: TRBJ2-6; CDR3 protein: CATSSSWRRTRAGANVLTF; CDR3 DNA: TGTGCCACCAGCAGCTCATGGCGGCGGACAAGGGCTGGGGCCAACGTCCTGACTTTC
clone size: .; V gene: TRBV30; D gene: .; J gene: TRBJ1-3; CDR3 protein: CAWTQGPGNTIYF; CDR3 DNA: TGTGCCTGGACCCAGGGGCCTGGAAACACCATATATTTT
clone size: .; V gene: TRBV7-2; D gene: .; J gene: TRBJ2-3; CDR3 protein: CASSLSGFSTDTQYF; CDR3 DNA: TGTGCCAGCAGCTTAAGCGGGTTCAGCACAGATACGCAGTATTTT
clone size: .; V gene: TRBV29-1; D gene: .; J gene: TRBJ1-2; CDR3 protein: CSVGRGYGYTF; CDR3 DNA: TGCAGCGTTGGCAGGGGCTATGGCTACACCTTC
clone size: .; V gene: TRBV2; D gene: .; J gene: TRBJ1-1; CDR3 protein: CASSEGVGPNTEAFF; CDR3 DNA: TGTGCCAGCAGTGAGGGGGTGGGACCTAACACTGAAGCTTTCTTT
clone size: .; V gene: TRBV29-1; D gene: .; J gene: TRBJ2-7; CDR3 protein: CSVAPSDSRQYF; CDR3 DNA: TGCAGCGTTGCCCCTTCGGACAGCCGGCAGTACTTC
clone size: .; V gene: TRBV5-1; D gene: .; J gene: TRBJ1-1; CDR3 protein: CASSVRANTEAFF; CDR3 DNA: TGCGCCAGCAGCGTCCGGGCGAACACTGAAGCTTTCTTT
clone size: .; V gene: TRBV29-1; D gene: .; J gene: TRBJ2-1; CDR3 protein: CSVERGVNYNEQFF; CDR3 DNA: TGCAGCGTTGAAAGAGGGGTTAACTACAATGAGCAGTTCTTC
clone size: few; V gene: TRBV30; D gene: .; J gene: TRBJ1-3; CDR3 protein: CAWSVVYGFTIYF; CDR3 DNA: TGTGCCTGGAGTGTTGTGTACGGCTTCACCATATATTTT
clone size: few; V gene: TRBV2; D gene: .; J gene: TRBJ1-1; CDR3 protein: CASSELGVREAFF; CDR3 DNA: TGTGCCAGCAGTGAATTGGGAGTCCGTGAAGCTTTCTTT
clone size: .; V gene: TRBV6-6; D gene: TRBD2; J gene: TRBJ2-5; CDR3 protein: CASSYPGLAGQETQYF; CDR3 DNA: TGTGCCAGCAGTTACCCGGGACTAGCGGGGCAAGAGACCCAGTACTTC
clone size: few; V gene: TRBV25-1; D gene: TRBD1; J gene: TRBJ1-1; CDR3 protein: CASSDRRGPPDTEAFF; CDR3 DNA: TGTGCCAGCAGTGACCGCAGGGGGCCACCCGACACTGAAGCTTTCTTT
clone size: .; V gene: TRBV29-1; D gene: TRBD2; J gene: TRBJ2-3; CDR3 protein: CSVASGGTDTQYF; CDR3 DNA: TGCAGCGTGGCTAGCGGAGGCACAGATACGCAGTATTTT
clone size: .; V gene: TRBV7-2; D gene: .; J gene: TRBJ1-5; CDR3 protein: CASSLAVYSNQPQHF; CDR3 DNA: TGTGCCAGCAGCTTAGCAGTCTATAGCAATCAGCCCCAGCATTTT
clone size: .; V gene: TRBV5-1; D gene: TRBD2; J gene: TRBJ2-3; CDR3 protein: CASSLARGGGDTQYF; CDR3 DNA: TGCGCCAGCAGCTTGGCACGGGGGGGCGGAGATACGCAGTATTTT
clone size: .; V gene: TRBV6-5; D gene: .; J gene: TRBJ1-2; CDR3 protein: CASRGLYGYTF; CDR3 DNA: TGTGCCAGCCGGGGGCTCTATGGCTACACCTTC
clone size: .; V gene: TRBV30; D gene: .; J gene: TRBJ2-7; CDR3 protein: CAWSVSSQSSYEQYF; CDR3 DNA: TGTGCCTGGAGTGTATCAAGTCAAAGCTCCTACGAGCAGTACTTC
clone size: .; V gene: TRBV27; D gene: TRBD1; J gene: TRBJ1-1; CDR3 protein: CASSTRGPTEAFF; CDR3 DNA: TGTGCCAGCAGTACCAGGGGGCCCACTGAAGCTTTCTTT
clone size: .; V gene: TRBV5-4; D gene: .; J gene: TRBJ2-1; CDR3 protein: CASSLPLATFDEQFF; CDR3 DNA: TGTGCCAGCAGCTTGCCGCTAGCGACGTTTGATGAGCAGTTCTTC
clone size: once; V gene: TRBV7-6; D gene: .; J gene: TRBJ2-2; CDR3 protein: CASIGRVPGELFF; CDR3 DNA: TGTGCCAGCATAGGCAGGGTCCCCGGGGAGCTGTTTTTT
clone size: once; V gene: TRBV19; D gene: .; J gene: TRBJ2-2; CDR3 protein: CASSIEVTGELFF; CDR3 DNA: TGTGCCAGTAGTATAGAGGTCACCGGGGAGCTGTTTTTT
clone size: .; V gene: TRBV11-3; D gene: .; J gene: TRBJ1-1; CDR3 protein: CASSLDGKWGLMNTEAFF; CDR3 DNA: TGTGCCAGCAGCTTAGATGGGAAATGGGGGCTCATGAACACTGAAGCTTTCTTT
clone size: once; V gene: TRBV7-8; D gene: .; J gene: TRBJ1-2; CDR3 protein: CASSRRNYGYTF; CDR3 DNA: TGTGCCAGCAGCCGCCGGAACTATGGCTACACCTTC
clone size: .; V gene: TRBV6-5; D gene: .; J gene: TRBJ1-1; CDR3 protein: CASSPGVGTNTEAFF; CDR3 DNA: TGTGCCAGCAGCCCAGGGGTGGGTACGAACACTGAAGCTTTCTTT
clone size: .; V gene: TRBV27; D gene: TRBD2; J gene: TRBJ2-1; CDR3 protein: CASSLSGTSGRLPYNEQFF; CDR3 DNA: TGTGCCAGCAGTTTATCAGGGACTAGCGGGAGGCTCCCCTACAATGAGCAGTTCTTC
clone size: .; V gene: TRBV5-1; D gene: TRBD2; J gene: TRBJ2-7; CDR3 protein: CASSLGLAGSYEQYF; CDR3 DNA: TGCGCCAGCAGCTTGGGGTTAGCGGGGTCCTACGAGCAGTACTTC
clone size: .; V gene: TRBV18; D gene: .; J gene: TRBJ1-1; CDR3 protein: CASSPSGAAEAFF; CDR3 DNA: TGTGCCAGCTCACCATCAGGGGCCGCTGAAGCTTTCTTT
clone size: .; V gene: TRBV19; D gene: .; J gene: TRBJ1-1; CDR3 protein: CASSNGPGLNTEAFF; CDR3 DNA: TGTGCCAGTAGTAACGGTCCGGGGTTGAACACTGAAGCTTTCTTT
clone size: .; V gene: TRBV2; D gene: .; J gene: TRBJ2-1; CDR3 protein: CATYEGREQFF; CDR3 DNA: TGTGCCACCTATGAGGGACGGGAGCAGTTCTTC
clone size: .; V gene: TRBV9; D gene: TRBD1; J gene: TRBJ1-5; CDR3 protein: CASSGRTGAGNQPQHF; CDR3 DNA: TGTGCCAGCAGCGGAAGGACAGGGGCAGGTAATCAGCCCCAGCATTTT
clone size: .; V gene: TRBV14; D gene: .; J gene: TRBJ2-2; CDR3 protein: CASSQAIGGELFF; CDR3 DNA: TGTGCCAGCAGCCAGGCGATTGGCGGGGAGCTGTTTTTT
clone size: .; V gene: TRBV4-3; D gene: .; J gene: TRBJ1-1; CDR3 protein: CASSQTENTEAFF; CDR3 DNA: TGCGCCAGCAGCCAGACGGAGAACACTGAAGCTTTCTTT